This T cell receptor beta chain came from a study of blood T cell repertoires in COVID-19. There are 14 residues in the CDR3. V dropped 6 bases and J dropped 3; count of bases not matched to a gene: 5. CDR1 and CDR2 from the germline V gene are ENHRY and SYGVKD. Produced via immunoSEQ multiplex PCR; TCRdb's table is partial and in-frame only. The repertoire holds some 100,000 clones, with roughly 90% as singletons. The material sequenced was peripheral blood. The chain has TRBV10-3 and TRBJ2-5; 9 bases are shared with TRBD2. The TCR sequence derives from a man between 65 and 80 years old who had recovered from COVID-19. The CDR3, as DNA: TGTGCCATCAGCCTTAGCGGGAGTGAAGAGACCCAGTACTTC. Protein: CAISLSGSEETQYF.